Listed below are T cell receptor beta chains from one sample, sequenced in a study of blood T cells in healthy people across ages. TCRdb passed the 5' RACE reads through MiXCR, listing each CDR3 protein once. The repertoire holds 660,000 or so distinct CDR3 sequences, around three fifths seen once, with 30% to 45% in the top ten. Sequencing was carried out using blood. Receptor source: a man aged 60-69 years in good health. Both conserved end residues are part of each CDR3. A D gene is named only where the DNA matches it firmly. Some rows mark clone size as missing; the rest say once, few, many or name a class of expanded clone.

v_gene: TRBV12-3/TRBV12-4; abundance: -; j_gene: TRBJ2-3; d_gene: -; CDR3nt: TGTGCCAGCAGTCTCCGACAGGCCCCAGATACGCAGTATTTT; CDR3aa: CASSLRQAPDTQYF
v_gene: TRBV29-1; abundance: few; j_gene: TRBJ2-6; d_gene: -; CDR3nt: TGCAGTTGCTCGACGGGGTCTGGGGCCAACGTCCTGACTTTC; CDR3aa: CSCSTGSGANVLTF
v_gene: TRBV5-1; abundance: once; j_gene: TRBJ2-1; d_gene: TRBD1; CDR3nt: TGCGCCAGCAGCTTGGATCGGACAGGCTACGGTGAGCAGTTCTTC; CDR3aa: CASSLDRTGYGEQFF
v_gene: TRBV12-3/TRBV12-4; abundance: -; j_gene: TRBJ2-1; d_gene: TRBD2; CDR3nt: TGTGCCAGCAGGAGGGACTACGGTCACAATGAGCAGTTCTTC; CDR3aa: CASRRDYGHNEQFF
v_gene: TRBV2; abundance: -; j_gene: TRBJ2-7; d_gene: -; CDR3nt: TGTGCCAGCAGTGAAGCGCACGGGAACGAGCAGTACTTC; CDR3aa: CASSEAHGNEQYF
v_gene: TRBV25-1; abundance: few; j_gene: TRBJ2-1; d_gene: -; CDR3nt: TGTGCCAGCATGTTGCGGAATGAGCAGTTCTTC; CDR3aa: CASMLRNEQFF
v_gene: TRBV6-1; abundance: few; j_gene: TRBJ1-6; d_gene: -; CDR3nt: TGTGCCAGCAGTGAAGCGTGGGCAGCCAATTCACCCCTCCACTTT; CDR3aa: CASSEAWAANSPLHF
v_gene: TRBV6-5; abundance: -; j_gene: TRBJ1-2; d_gene: TRBD1; CDR3nt: TGTGCCTGCAGTCGGGACAGGGGGGTCTATGGCTACACCTTC; CDR3aa: CACSRDRGVYGYTF
v_gene: TRBV12-3/TRBV12-4; abundance: -; j_gene: TRBJ2-5; d_gene: -; CDR3nt: TGTGCCAGCAGTTTAAATGGGGTAGCGGTCGGAGAGACCCAGTACTTC; CDR3aa: CASSLNGVAVGETQYF
v_gene: TRBV29-1; abundance: -; j_gene: TRBJ2-1; d_gene: -; CDR3nt: TGCAGCGTTGAAGAGGGGGCTAGCAGATGCAATGAGCAGTTCTTC; CDR3aa: CSVEEGASRCNEQFF
v_gene: TRBV18; abundance: once; j_gene: TRBJ1-6; d_gene: TRBD1; CDR3nt: TGTGCCAGCTCACCGGGGACAGCAGGTTCACCCCTCCACTTT; CDR3aa: CASSPGTAGSPLHF
v_gene: TRBV7-2; abundance: few; j_gene: TRBJ2-5; d_gene: TRBD2; CDR3nt: TGTGCCAGCAGCTTAGACTGGACTAGCGGACAAGAGACCCAGTACTTC; CDR3aa: CASSLDWTSGQETQYF
v_gene: TRBV29-1; abundance: few; j_gene: TRBJ2-5; d_gene: TRBD2; CDR3nt: TGCAGCGTTGGCGGTAGCGGGGGACAAGAGACCCAGTACTTC; CDR3aa: CSVGGSGGQETQYF
v_gene: TRBV20-1; abundance: -; j_gene: TRBJ1-1; d_gene: TRBD1; CDR3nt: TGCAGTGCTAGAGGGCCAACAGGGGGCCCGGAAGCTTTCTTT; CDR3aa: CSARGPTGGPEAFF
v_gene: TRBV27; abundance: -; j_gene: TRBJ1-1; d_gene: -; CDR3nt: TGTGCCAGCAGTTTCCAGCAGGGGAACACTGAAGCTTTCTTT; CDR3aa: CASSFQQGNTEAFF
v_gene: TRBV7-7; abundance: -; j_gene: TRBJ2-1; d_gene: TRBD2; CDR3nt: TGTGCCAGCAGCCAGAGCGGGGATTACAATGAGCAGTTCTTC; CDR3aa: CASSQSGDYNEQFF
v_gene: TRBV5-1; abundance: -; j_gene: TRBJ1-2; d_gene: -; CDR3nt: TGCGCCAGCACCACAGCGGACAGCGCTGGCTACACCTTC; CDR3aa: CASTTADSAGYTF
v_gene: TRBV20-1; abundance: few; j_gene: TRBJ2-3; d_gene: TRBD2; CDR3nt: TGCAGTGCTAGATACAGCGGGGTGGCCACAGATACGCAGTATTTT; CDR3aa: CSARYSGVATDTQYF
v_gene: TRBV5-1; abundance: once; j_gene: TRBJ1-2; d_gene: TRBD1; CDR3nt: TGCGCCAGCAGCCCGTCGACAGGGGGAGGTGGCTATGGCTACACCTTC; CDR3aa: CASSPSTGGGGYGYTF
v_gene: TRBV3-1; abundance: few; j_gene: TRBJ2-5; d_gene: -; CDR3nt: TGTGCCAGCAGCCAAGATACAGGGCAGACCCAGTACTTC; CDR3aa: CASSQDTGQTQYF
v_gene: TRBV28; abundance: -; j_gene: TRBJ2-3; d_gene: TRBD2; CDR3nt: TGTGCTTCGCGGGGGATCGCAGATACGCAGTATTTT; CDR3aa: CASRGIADTQYF
v_gene: TRBV3-1; abundance: once; j_gene: TRBJ2-1; d_gene: -; CDR3nt: TGTGCCAGCAGCCAAGAGTTGGGGGGAGACTCCTACAATGAGCAGTTCTTC; CDR3aa: CASSQELGGDSYNEQFF
v_gene: TRBV5-6; abundance: -; j_gene: TRBJ1-5; d_gene: -; CDR3nt: TGTGCCAGCAGCTTTCGCGGGCATAGCAATCAGCCCCAGCATTTT; CDR3aa: CASSFRGHSNQPQHF